These T cell receptor beta chains were read from a single sample in a study of T cell responses to AZD1222 COVID-19 vaccine. Only in-frame clones appear in the TCRdb table, and some are missing; sequencing was by immunoSEQ multiplex PCR. In the table there are over 150,000 clones, around 90% of which are singletons. This specimen was peripheral blood, taken on day 0 of AZD1222 vaccination. These receptors originate from an adult in good health. Both conserved end residues are part of each CDR3.

len	j_gene	v_gene	CDR3aa
15	TRBJ2-3	TRBV7-3	CASSLRGRGVNTQYF
14	TRBJ2-7	TRBV19	CASSVRDRDDEQYF
15	TRBJ2-7	TRBV7-6	CASSRVGTGNGEQYF
15	TRBJ2-3	TRBV3-1/TRBV3-2	CASSPLEGGTDTQYF
14	TRBJ1-1	TRBV7-9	CASSLSRLNTEAFF
12	TRBJ1-4	TRBV29-1	CSALWGNEKLFF
14	TRBJ1-2	TRBV5-1	CASSLGGISDGYTF
14	TRBJ1-1	TRBV2	CASGQGALGTEAFF
12	TRBJ1-4	TRBV14	CASSQGQEKLFF
14	TRBJ1-5	TRBV27	CASSSRQGDQPQHF
15	TRBJ2-3	TRBV10-1	CASSEGRYGTDTQYF
15	TRBJ2-3	TRBV7-9	CASSETSGIPDTQYF
16	TRBJ2-5	TRBV18	CASSPSPARGRETQYF
15	TRBJ2-7	TRBV10-3	CAIRAIGLSSYEQYF
15	TRBJ2-7	TRBV27	CASSLSSGLLYEQYF
17	TRBJ2-2	TRBV3-1/TRBV3-2	CASSPSWGGGNTGELFF
14	TRBJ2-4	TRBV5-6	CASSIPRVENIQYF
15	TRBJ1-2	TRBV3-1/TRBV3-2	CASSQRNRVRWSYTF
16	TRBJ2-7	TRBV7-2	CASSLGTSGSIGEQYF
14	TRBJ2-7	TRBV9	CASSVGGSGYEQYF
15	TRBJ2-3	TRBV7-9	CASREPVFGTDTQYF
17	TRBJ1-6	TRBV6-2/TRBV6-3	CASSYSTIWDRVSPLHF
14	TRBJ2-1	TRBV25-1	CASSEYGTNNEQFF
15	TRBJ2-3	TRBV7-3	CASSLMGFGTDTQYF
17	TRBJ1-2	TRBV21-1	CASSKALPGQGGDGYTF